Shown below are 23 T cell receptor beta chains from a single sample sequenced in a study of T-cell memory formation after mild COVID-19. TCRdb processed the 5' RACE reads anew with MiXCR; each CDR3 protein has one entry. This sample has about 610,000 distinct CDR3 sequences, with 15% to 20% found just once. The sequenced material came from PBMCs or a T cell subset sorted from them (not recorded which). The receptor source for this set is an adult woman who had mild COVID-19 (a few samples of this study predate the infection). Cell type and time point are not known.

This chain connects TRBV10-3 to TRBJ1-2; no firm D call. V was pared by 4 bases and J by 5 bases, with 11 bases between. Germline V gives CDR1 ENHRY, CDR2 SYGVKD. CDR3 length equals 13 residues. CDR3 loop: CAISGEAVYGYTF. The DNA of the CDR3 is TGTGCCATCAGTGGGGAGGCGGTTTATGGCTACACCTTC.

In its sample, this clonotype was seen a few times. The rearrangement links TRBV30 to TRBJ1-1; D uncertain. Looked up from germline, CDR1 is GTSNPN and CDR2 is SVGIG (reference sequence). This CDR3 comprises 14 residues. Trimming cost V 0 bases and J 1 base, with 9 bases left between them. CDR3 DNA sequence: TGTGCCTGGAGTGTGAAGGGCGCGAACACTGAAGCTTTCTTT. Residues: CAWSVKGANTEAFF.

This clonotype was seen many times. The DNA for the CDR3 is TGTGCCAGCAGCTGGCTGGACAGGGACAACTATGGCTACACCTTC. This sequence encodes CASSWLDRDNYGYTF. The V and J genes are TRBV5-6 and TRBJ1-2; 8 nucleotides agree with TRBD1. The CDR3 contains 15 residues. Germline loops: CDR1 SGHDT, CDR2 YYEEEE. J lost 2 bases, V lost 3 bases, and 6 bases had no gene match.

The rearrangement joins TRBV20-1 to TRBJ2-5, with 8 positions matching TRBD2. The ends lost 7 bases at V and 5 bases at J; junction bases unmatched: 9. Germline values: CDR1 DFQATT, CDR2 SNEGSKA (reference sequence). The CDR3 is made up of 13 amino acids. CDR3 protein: CSGWAAGEETQYF. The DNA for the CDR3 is TGCAGTGGGTGGGCAGCGGGAGAGGAGACCCAGTACTTC.

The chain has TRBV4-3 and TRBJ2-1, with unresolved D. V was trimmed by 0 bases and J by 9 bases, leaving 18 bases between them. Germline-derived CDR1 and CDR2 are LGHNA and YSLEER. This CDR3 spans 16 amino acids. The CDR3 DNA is TGCGCCAGCAGCCAAGATAGTCTCTATTACTCCGGTGAGCAGTTCTTC. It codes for CASSQDSLYYSGEQFF.

CDR3 loop: CASSSRGNTNYGYTF. CDR3 coding DNA: TGTGCCAGCAGCAGCAGGGGGAATACTAACTATGGCTACACCTTC. V is TRBV7-9 and J is TRBJ1-2, with TRBD1 matching over 7 bases. The V and J ends lost 5 bases and 0 bases, in that order; junction bases with no gene match: 6. CDR1 is SEHNR and CDR2 is FQNEAQ in the germline V gene (reference sequence). CDR3 size: 15 residues.

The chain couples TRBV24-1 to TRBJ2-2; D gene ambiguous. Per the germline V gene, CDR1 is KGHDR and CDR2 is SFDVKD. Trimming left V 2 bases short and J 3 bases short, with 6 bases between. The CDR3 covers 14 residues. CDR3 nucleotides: TGTGCCACCAGTGATTCCGGTTACACCGGGGAGCTGTTTTTT. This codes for CATSDSGYTGELFF.

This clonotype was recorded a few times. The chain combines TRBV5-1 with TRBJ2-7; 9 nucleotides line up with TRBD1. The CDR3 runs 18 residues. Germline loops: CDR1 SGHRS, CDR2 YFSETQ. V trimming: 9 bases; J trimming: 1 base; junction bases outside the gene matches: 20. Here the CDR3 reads CANDPAFATGGFSYEQYF. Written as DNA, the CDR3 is TGCGCCAACGATCCTGCCTTTGCGACAGGGGGATTTTCCTACGAGCAGTACTTC.

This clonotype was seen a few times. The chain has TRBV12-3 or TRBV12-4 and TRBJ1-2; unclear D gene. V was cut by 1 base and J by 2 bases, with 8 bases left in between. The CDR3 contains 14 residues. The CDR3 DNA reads TGTGCCAGCAGTTTAGGGTCTGTAAACTATGGCTACACCTTC. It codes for CASSLGSVNYGYTF.

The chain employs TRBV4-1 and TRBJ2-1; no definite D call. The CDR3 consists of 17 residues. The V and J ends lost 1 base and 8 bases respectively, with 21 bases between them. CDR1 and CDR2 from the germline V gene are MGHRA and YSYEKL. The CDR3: CASSQANLGEFQDEQFF. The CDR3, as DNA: TGCGCCAGCAGCCAAGCTAACCTCGGTGAATTTCAGGATGAGCAGTTCTTC.

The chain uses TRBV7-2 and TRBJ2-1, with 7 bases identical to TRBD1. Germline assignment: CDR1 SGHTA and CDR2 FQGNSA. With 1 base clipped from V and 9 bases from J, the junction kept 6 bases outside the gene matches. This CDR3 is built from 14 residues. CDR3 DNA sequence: TGTGCCAGCAGCTTAGAAAAGGGGGCGATTGAGCAGTTCTTC. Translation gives CASSLEKGAIEQFF. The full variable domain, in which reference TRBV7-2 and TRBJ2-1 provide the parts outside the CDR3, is GAGVSQSPSNKVTEKGKDVELRCDPISGHTALYWYRQSLGQGLEFLIYFQGNSAPDKSGLPSDRFSAERTGGSVSTLTIQRTQQEDSAVYLCASSLEKGAIEQFFGPGTRLTVL.

CDR3 bases: TGCGCCAGCAGCCAAGGGTCTAGCACTAGCACAGATACGCAGTATTTT. Its translation is CASSQGSSTSTDTQYF. The rearrangement links TRBV4-3 to TRBJ2-3, with D possibly being TRBD2 (5 bases). V lost 1 base to trimming and J lost 0 bases, with 11 bases between them. CDR3 length equals 16 residues. Germline values: CDR1 LGHNA, CDR2 YSLEER.

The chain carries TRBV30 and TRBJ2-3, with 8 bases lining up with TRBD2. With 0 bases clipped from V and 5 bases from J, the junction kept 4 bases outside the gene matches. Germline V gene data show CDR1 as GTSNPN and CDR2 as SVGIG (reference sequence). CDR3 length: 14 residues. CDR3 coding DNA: TGTGCCTGGAGTGTAGCGGGAGCCCTAGATACGCAGTATTTT. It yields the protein CAWSVAGALDTQYF. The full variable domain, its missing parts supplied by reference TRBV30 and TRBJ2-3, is SQTIHQWPATLVQPVGSPLSLECTVEGTSNPNLYWYRQAAGRGLQLLFYSVGIGQISSEVPQNLSASRPQDRQFILSSKKLLLSDSGFYLCAWSVAGALDTQYFGPGTRLTVL.

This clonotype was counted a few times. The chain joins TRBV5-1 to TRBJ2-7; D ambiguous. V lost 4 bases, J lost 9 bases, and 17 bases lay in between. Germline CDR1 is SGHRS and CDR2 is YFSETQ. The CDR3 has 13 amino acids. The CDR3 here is CASSLGPSHWQYF. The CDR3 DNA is TGCGCCAGCAGCCTCGGACCATCCCACTGGCAGTACTTC.

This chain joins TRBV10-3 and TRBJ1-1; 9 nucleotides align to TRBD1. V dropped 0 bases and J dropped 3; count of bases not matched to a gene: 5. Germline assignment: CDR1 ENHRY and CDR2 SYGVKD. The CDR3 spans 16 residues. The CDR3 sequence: CAISESGQGADTEAFF. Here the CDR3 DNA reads TGTGCCATCAGTGAGTCGGGACAGGGTGCGGACACTGAAGCTTTCTTT.

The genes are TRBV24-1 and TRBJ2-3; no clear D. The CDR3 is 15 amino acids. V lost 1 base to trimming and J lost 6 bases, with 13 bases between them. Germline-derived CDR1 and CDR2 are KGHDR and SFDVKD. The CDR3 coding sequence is TGTGCCACCAGTGATTTTGGCCTGGCACGGGATACGCAGTATTTT. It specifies CATSDFGLARDTQYF.

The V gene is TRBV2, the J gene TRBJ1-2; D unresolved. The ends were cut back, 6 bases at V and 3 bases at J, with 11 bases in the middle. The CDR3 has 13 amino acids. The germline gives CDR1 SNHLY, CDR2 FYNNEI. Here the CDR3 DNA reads TGTGCCAGCAGAGACGACGGACACTATGGCTACACCTTC. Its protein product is CASRDDGHYGYTF. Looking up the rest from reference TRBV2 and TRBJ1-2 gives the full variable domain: EPEVTQTPSHQVTQMGQEVILRCVPISNHLYFYWYRQILGQKVEFLVSFYNNEISEKSEIFDDQFSVERPDGSNFTLKIRSTKLEDSAMYFCASRDDGHYGYTFGSGTRLTVV.

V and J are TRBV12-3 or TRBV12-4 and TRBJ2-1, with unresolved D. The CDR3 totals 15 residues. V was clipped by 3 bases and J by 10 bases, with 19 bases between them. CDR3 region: CASSLVSRSLGEQFF. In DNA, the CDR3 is TGTGCCAGCAGTTTGGTGAGTCGGTCCCTGGGAGAGCAGTTCTTC.

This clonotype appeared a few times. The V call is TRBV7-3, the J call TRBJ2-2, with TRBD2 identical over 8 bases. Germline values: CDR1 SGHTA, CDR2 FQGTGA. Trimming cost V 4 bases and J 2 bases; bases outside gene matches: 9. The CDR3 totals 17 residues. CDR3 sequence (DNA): TGTGCCAGCAGCTCCAAAGCGGGAGTTAGAAACACCGGGGAGCTGTTTTTT. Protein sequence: CASSSKAGVRNTGELFF.

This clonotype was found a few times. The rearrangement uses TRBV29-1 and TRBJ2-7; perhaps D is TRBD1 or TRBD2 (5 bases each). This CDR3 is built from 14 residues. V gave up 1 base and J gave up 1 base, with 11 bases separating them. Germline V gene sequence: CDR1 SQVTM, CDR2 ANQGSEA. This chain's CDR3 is CSVEAQGVSYEQYF. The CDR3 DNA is TGCAGCGTTGAAGCCCAGGGAGTTTCCTACGAGCAGTACTTC.

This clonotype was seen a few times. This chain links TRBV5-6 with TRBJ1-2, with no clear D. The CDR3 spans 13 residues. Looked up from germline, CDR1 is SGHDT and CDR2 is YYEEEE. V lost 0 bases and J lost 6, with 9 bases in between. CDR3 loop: CASSLGFTDGYTF. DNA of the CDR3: TGTGCCAGCAGCTTGGGCTTCACGGATGGCTACACCTTC.

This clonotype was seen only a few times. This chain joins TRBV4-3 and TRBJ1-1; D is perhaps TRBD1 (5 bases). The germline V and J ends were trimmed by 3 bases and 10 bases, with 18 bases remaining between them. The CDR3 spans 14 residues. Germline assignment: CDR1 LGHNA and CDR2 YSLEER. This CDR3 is CASSHSRGDLGAFF. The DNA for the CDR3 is TGCGCCAGCAGCCATTCCCGGGGGGATCTAGGAGCTTTCTTT.

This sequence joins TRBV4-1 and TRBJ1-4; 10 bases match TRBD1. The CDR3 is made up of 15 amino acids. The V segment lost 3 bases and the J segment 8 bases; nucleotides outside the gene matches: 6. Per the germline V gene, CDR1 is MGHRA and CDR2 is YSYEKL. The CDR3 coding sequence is TGCGCCAGCAGCCAGGGGGACAGGGGAAGGGAAAAACTGTTTTTT. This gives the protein CASSQGDRGREKLFF.